Below, 28 T cell receptor beta chains from the same sample are listed, as sequenced in a study of T cell repertoires in cytomegalovirus infection (dated by TCRdb to about 2019). Sequencing was performed on an Illumina HiSeq 1500. TCRdb reran the public reads through fastp at Q25 and MiXCR, keeping productive beta chains. Rows are combined by CDR3 protein, so each entry shows the most common genes and DNA. The sample records hundreds of thousands of distinct CDR3 sequences, more than 40% of which are singletons. The ten largest make up roughly two fifths of the sample. This specimen's treatment or condition label, interpreted: in vitro stimulation with specific CMV peptide epitopes to enrich CMV-specific T cells. These TCRs' antigens remain unknown. The input for sequencing was cultured PBMCs, taken from culture after CMV antigen stimulation. The receptors were sampled from a human donor in good health (CMV status not recorded). Some clones in this sample may be carry-over from other donors' samples.

CDR3 sequence reads: CASSLAYAQGDEQFF. Written as DNA, the CDR3 is TGTGCCAGCAGCTTAGCCTACGCGCAGGGGGATGAGCAGTTCTTC. V usage is TRBV11-2 and J usage is TRBJ2-1, with TRBD1 matching over 7 bases. CDR1 and CDR2 from the germline V gene are SGHAT and FQNNGV. The ends lost 1 base at V and 8 bases at J; junction bases unmatched: 8. The length of the CDR3 is 15 residues. Supplemented by reference TRBV11-2 and TRBJ2-1, the full variable domain reads EAGVAQSPRYKIIEKRQSVAFWCNPISGHATLYWYQQILGQGPKLLIQFQNNGVVDDSQLPKDRFSAERLKGVDSTLKIQPAKLEDSAVYLCASSLAYAQGDEQFFGPGTRLTVL.

The chain uses TRBV6-1 and TRBJ1-5; no firm D call. Trimming shortened V by 2 bases and J by 11 bases, and 13 bases separated the two germline ends. The germline V gene encodes CDR1 MNHNS and CDR2 SASEGT. This CDR3 has 13 residues. CDR3 protein: CASSERRALTQHF. CDR3 nucleotide sequence: TGTGCCAGCAGTGAACGAAGGGCCTTGACCCAGCATTTT.

The chain couples TRBV19 to TRBJ1-5; 9 bases agree with TRBD1. Per germline, CDR1 LNHDA and CDR2 SQIVND (reference sequence). Trimming removed 5 bases from V and 6 bases from J; junction bases left unmatched: 8. There are 15 residues in the CDR3. CDR3 in amino acids: CASSESGTGIQPQHF. CDR3 in DNA: TGTGCCAGTAGTGAAAGCGGGACAGGGATTCAGCCCCAGCATTTT.

This chain uses TRBV28 with TRBJ2-7, with D possibly being TRBD1 or TRBD2 (5 bases each). The CDR3 has 13 amino acids. Trimming pared 6 bases from V and 7 bases from J, leaving 16 bases between. The germline V gene has CDR1 MDHEN and CDR2 SYDVKM. The CDR3 here is CASRGPSTGEQYF. CDR3 bases: TGTGCCAGCAGGGGACCCTCGACGGGAGAGCAGTACTTC.

The rearrangement links TRBV27 to TRBJ2-2, with a tentative D call TRBD2 (5 bases). Germline CDR1 is MNHEY and CDR2 is SMNVEV (reference sequence). Between the trimmed V and J ends, which lost 3 bases and 7 bases, there was a span of 15 bases. This CDR3 comprises 15 residues. The CDR3 reads CASSLMPRGRGELFF. CDR3 bases: TGTGCCAGCAGTTTGATGCCCCGGGGTCGCGGGGAGCTGTTTTTT.

This clonotype was seen ten or more times. This chain uses TRBV7-2 with TRBJ2-7; D tentatively reads TRBD1 or TRBD2 (6 bases each). This CDR3 contains 14 residues. CDR1 and CDR2 (germline): SGHTA, FQGNSA. V dropped 2 bases and J dropped 3 bases, with 11 bases sitting between them. The CDR3 loop is CASSLIGGRYEQYF. The CDR3 DNA follows: TGTGCCAGCAGCTTAATCGGGGGCCGCTACGAGCAGTACTTC.

V and J are TRBV7-8 and TRBJ2-3; 10 bases are a match to TRBD2. Germline values: CDR1 SGHVS, CDR2 FQNEAQ. J lost 1 base, V lost 6 bases, and 4 bases had no gene match. This CDR3 is 15 amino acids long. CDR3 bases: TGTGCCAGCAGACTTGGGACTAGCGGCACAGATACGCAGTATTTT. Translation gives CASRLGTSGTDTQYF.

Turning to this clonotype: Relative to the germline gene, one junction end is altered; a read error may explain this. This chain uses TRBV5-3 with TRBJ2-1; 8 nucleotides match TRBD2. TRBV5-3 is known as an ORF, though its function is uncertain. The CDR3 consists of 16 residues. CDR3 in DNA: TGTGCCAGCAGCTTCACCAGCGGGAGACCCTACAATGAGCAGTTCTTC. Amino acids: CASSFTSGRPYNEQFF.

This chain uses TRBV6-8 with TRBJ1-5, with D tentatively TRBD1 (5 bases). The germline V and J ends were trimmed by 2 bases and 6 bases, with 11 bases remaining between them. The CDR3 is 14 amino acids. Germline V gene lookup returns CDR1 MNHGY and CDR2 SAAAGT. The CDR3 protein is CASSYAGSGQPQHF. As DNA, the CDR3 is TGTGCCAGCAGTTACGCAGGGTCTGGTCAGCCCCAGCATTTT.

This clonotype occurred once. V usage is TRBV4-1 and J usage is TRBJ1-2, with a possible D match to TRBD1 (5 bases). The CDR3 spans 15 residues. Germline CDR1 is MGHRA and CDR2 is YSYEKL. Trimming removed 5 bases from V and 5 bases from J, with 18 bases in between. CDR3 coding DNA: TGCGCCAGCAGCTCACAGGAGAGGGGAGTATATGGCTACACCTTC. This encodes CASSSQERGVYGYTF.

The chain is built from TRBV20-1 and TRBJ1-5, with a possible D match to TRBD1 (6 bases). The V end was cut by 0 bases, the J end by 5 bases, with 14 bases between. The length of the CDR3 is 15 residues. The germline V gene encodes CDR1 DFQATT and CDR2 SNEGSKA (reference sequence). CDR3: CSARDRRTAHQPQHF. In DNA, the CDR3 is TGCAGTGCTAGAGATCGTCGGACAGCCCATCAGCCCCAGCATTTT.

This clonotype was counted between two and nine times. This chain uses TRBV6-1 with TRBJ2-7, with no clear D. Trimming took 2 bases from V and 2 from J, leaving 7 bases between them. Germline-derived CDR1 and CDR2 are MNHNS and SASEGT. The CDR3 loop spans 13 amino acids. The CDR3 protein is CASSERGTYEQYF. The CDR3 DNA reads TGTGCCAGCAGTGAACGAGGAACCTACGAGCAGTACTTC.

The V gene is TRBV10-1, the J gene TRBJ2-7; D unclear. V lost 6 bases to trimming and J lost 0 bases, with 30 bases between them. This CDR3 contains 20 residues. The germline V gene encodes CDR1 WNHNN and CDR2 SYGVQD (reference sequence). The CDR3 DNA reads as TGCGCCAGCAGAGGAGCTATAGGTGTCACAGCCTTGGCCCACTCCTACGAGCAGTACTTC. It specifies CASRGAIGVTALAHSYEQYF.

The V and J genes are TRBV7-7 and TRBJ2-1; 14 bases align to TRBD2. CDR3 length equals 15 residues. The germline V gene has CDR1 SSHAT and CDR2 FNYEAQ (reference sequence). The V gene end was trimmed by 5 bases and the J gene end by 7 bases; junction bases not matched to a gene: 4. This CDR3 reads CASSLRLAGGNEQFF. The CDR3 DNA is TGTGCCAGCAGCCTCAGACTAGCGGGGGGGAATGAGCAGTTCTTC.

The rearrangement joins TRBV7-9 to TRBJ1-3, with D perhaps TRBD1 (5 bases). CDR3 length: 17 amino acids. V was clipped by 1 base and J by 0 bases, with 13 bases between them. Germline lookup yields CDR1 SEHNR and CDR2 FQNEAQ (reference sequence). The CDR3, as DNA: TGTGCCAGCAGCTTAGGGCCGGAAAGGGGCTCTGGAAACACCATATATTTT. Protein product: CASSLGPERGSGNTIYF.

This sequence joins TRBV6-9 and TRBJ2-7; 7 bases agree with TRBD1. Germline-derived CDR1 and CDR2 are MNHGY and SVAAGI. Germline trimming cut 0 bases from V and 6 bases from J; bases unmatched to any gene: 5. The CDR3 contains 14 residues. The CDR3 loop reads CASSYSGRGIEQYF. In DNA form, the CDR3 reads TGTGCCAGCAGTTATTCGGGCAGGGGGATCGAGCAGTACTTC.

The V and J genes are TRBV5-1 and TRBJ2-5; 9 bases map to TRBD1. V was clipped by 4 bases and J by 1 base; unmatched bases: 2. Germline V gene lookup returns CDR1 SGHRS and CDR2 YFSETQ. This CDR3 spans 14 amino acids. CDR3 in DNA: TGCGCCAGCAGCACACAGGGGGCCCAAGAGACCCAGTACTTC. It codes for CASSTQGAQETQYF.

This clonotype appeared many times. The genes are TRBV7-2 and TRBJ2-1; D remains ambiguous. Germline V gene lookup returns CDR1 SGHTA and CDR2 FQGNSA. Trimming took 3 bases from V and 5 from J, leaving 5 bases between them. The CDR3 consists of 12 residues. The CDR3 spells CASSFRNNEQFF. The CDR3, as DNA: TGTGCCAGCAGCTTCCGAAACAATGAGCAGTTCTTC.

The chain employs TRBV7-6 and TRBJ2-1; D gene ambiguous. Per the germline V gene, CDR1 is SGHVS and CDR2 is FNYEAQ. This CDR3 spans 16 amino acids. With 7 bases removed from V and 0 bases from J, the gap between germline ends came to 16 bases. This chain's CDR3 is CASIKSPRSSYNEQFF. Written as DNA, the CDR3 is TGTGCCAGCATCAAGTCTCCGCGAAGCTCCTACAATGAGCAGTTCTTC.

The chain links TRBV30 to TRBJ2-3; 7 bases are a match to TRBD2. From germline, CDR1 is GTSNPN and CDR2 SVGIG (reference sequence). V lost 6 bases, J lost 1 base, and 16 bases stayed unmatched. There are 17 residues in the CDR3. CDR3 sequence: CACTEGLAAPRTDTQYF. For the CDR3, the DNA is TGTGCCTGCACCGAGGGGCTAGCGGCACCGCGCACAGATACGCAGTATTTT.

The V call is TRBV5-5, the J call TRBJ1-2; D unclear. This CDR3 region has 12 residues. CDR1 is SGHKS, CDR2 YYEKEE, per germline (reference sequence). The ends were cut back, 0 bases at V and 11 bases at J, with 11 bases in the middle. CDR3 loop: CASSLADSWYTF. CDR3 nucleotides: TGTGCCAGCAGCTTGGCGGACTCGTGGTACACCTTC.

This rearrangement joins TRBV27 to TRBJ1-6; the D is unclear. The ends were cut back, 3 bases at V and 10 bases at J, with 7 bases in the middle. Germline CDR1 MNHEY, CDR2 SMNVEV (reference sequence). The CDR3 has 12 amino acids. DNA of the CDR3: TGTGCCAGCAGTTTGTGGGGATCACCCCTCCACTTT. It is translated as CASSLWGSPLHF.

The rearrangement uses TRBV7-9 and TRBJ2-1; D might be TRBD1 (6 bases). V lost 5 bases, J lost 4 bases, and 21 bases lay in between. The CDR3 runs 17 residues. Germline assignment: CDR1 SEHNR and CDR2 FQNEAQ (reference sequence). As DNA, the CDR3 is TGTGCCAGCAGCCCCGACAGGACCGATTTCGGTTACAATGAGCAGTTCTTC. Translating gives CASSPDRTDFGYNEQFF.

This clonotype was recorded a few times. The V call is TRBV7-2, the J call TRBJ1-2; weak D call: TRBD1 (5 bases). CDR1 is SGHTA and CDR2 is FQGNSA in the germline V gene. The CDR3 is made up of 13 amino acids. Trimming took 5 bases from V and 10 from J, leaving 17 bases between them. This chain's CDR3 is CASSPPEGADYTF. The CDR3 nucleotides are TGTGCCAGCAGCCCCCCGGAAGGGGCAGACTACACCTTC.

V usage is TRBV4-1 and J usage is TRBJ2-4; D tentatively reads TRBD1 or TRBD2 (6 bases each). Germline-derived CDR1 and CDR2 are MGHRA and YSYEKL. The CDR3 consists of 15 residues. V was clipped by 4 bases and J by 0 bases, with 10 bases between them. This CDR3 reads CASSRGAIAKNIQYF. The DNA of the CDR3 is TGCGCCAGCAGCCGGGGGGCCATAGCCAAAAACATTCAGTACTTC.

This clonotype was observed a single time. J is TRBJ2-3 and V is TRBV19, with 9 bases lining up with TRBD1. The CDR3 consists of 14 residues. V gave up 5 bases and J gave up 4 bases; unmatched junction bases: 4. Germline CDR1 is LNHDA and CDR2 is SQIVND (reference sequence). The CDR3 sequence is CASSADRGADTQYF. The DNA of the CDR3 is TGTGCCAGTAGTGCGGACAGGGGAGCAGATACGCAGTATTTT.

The chain joins TRBV18 to TRBJ1-5, with D unresolved. Germline values: CDR1 KGHSH, CDR2 LQKENI. This CDR3 spans 14 amino acids. V shed 0 bases and J shed 7 bases, with 10 bases lying between them. The CDR3 DNA is TGTGCCAGCTCACCACCAGGGAGAGAGCAGCCCCAGCATTTT. It codes for CASSPPGREQPQHF.

V and J are TRBV5-6 and TRBJ2-1; no reliable D call. Trimming removed 4 bases at V and 5 bases at J, with 13 bases between. Germline V gene lookup returns CDR1 SGHDT and CDR2 YYEEEE. This CDR3 spans 14 amino acids. This CDR3 reads CASSLGYFDNEQFF. CDR3 bases: TGTGCCAGCAGCCTCGGATATTTTGACAATGAGCAGTTCTTC.